This TCR beta chain stems from a study of long-term antiretroviral therapy in people with HIV. Overall study context: About a decade before 2015, the earliest samples were taken when ART was typically delayed.

Regarding this clone: The target antigen is unknown.

Researchers ran immunoSEQ v3.0 at survey level. Assay: immunoSEQ multiplex PCR; the TCRdb copy retains only in-frame clones and omits some. Of 20,000 to 30,000 clones listed, approximately 82% are singletons. Per the germline V gene, CDR1 is SGHRS and CDR2 is YFSETQ. The CDR3 runs to 16 residues. Unmatched junction bases numbered 12, after V lost 5 bases and J lost 4 bases. Study findings and constraints: Repertoire dominance by clones expanded before ART was seen at all time points. ART adherence was not documented, and neither viral resistance nor therapy changes had any data.

Source: unsorted PBMCs, taken 3 years after starting antiretroviral therapy. The sequence was collected from a man aged 18 to 30 with HIV. The chain combines TRBV5-1 with TRBJ1-2; 9 nucleotides agree with TRBD1. The CDR3 coding sequence is TGCGCCAGCAGACCTACGGGACAGGGAGGCCTCTATGGCTACACCTTC. It is translated as CASRPTGQGGLYGYTF.